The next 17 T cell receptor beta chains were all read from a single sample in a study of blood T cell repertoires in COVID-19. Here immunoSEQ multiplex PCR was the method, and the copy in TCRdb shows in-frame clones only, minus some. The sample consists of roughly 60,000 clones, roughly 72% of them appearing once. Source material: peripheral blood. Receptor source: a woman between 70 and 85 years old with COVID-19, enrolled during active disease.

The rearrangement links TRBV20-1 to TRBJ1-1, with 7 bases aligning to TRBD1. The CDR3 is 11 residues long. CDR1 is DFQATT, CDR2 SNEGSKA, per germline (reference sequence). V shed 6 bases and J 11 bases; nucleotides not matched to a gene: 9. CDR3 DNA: TGCAGTGCAAGGACAGGCCACCCTGCTTTCTTT. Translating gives CSARTGHPAFF.

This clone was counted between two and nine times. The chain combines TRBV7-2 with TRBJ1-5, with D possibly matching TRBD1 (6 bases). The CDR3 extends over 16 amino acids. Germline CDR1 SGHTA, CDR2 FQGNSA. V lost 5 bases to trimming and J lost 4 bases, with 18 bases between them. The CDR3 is CASSPTRQVGNQPQHF. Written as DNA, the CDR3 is TGTGCCAGCAGCCCTACTCGACAGGTGGGGAATCAGCCCCAGCATTTT.

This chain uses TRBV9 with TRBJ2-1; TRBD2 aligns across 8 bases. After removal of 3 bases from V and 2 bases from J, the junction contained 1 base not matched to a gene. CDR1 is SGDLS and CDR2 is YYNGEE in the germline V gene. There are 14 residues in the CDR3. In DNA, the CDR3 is TGTGCCAGCAGCGAGGGACTAGCCTACAATGAGCAGTTCTTC. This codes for CASSEGLAYNEQFF.

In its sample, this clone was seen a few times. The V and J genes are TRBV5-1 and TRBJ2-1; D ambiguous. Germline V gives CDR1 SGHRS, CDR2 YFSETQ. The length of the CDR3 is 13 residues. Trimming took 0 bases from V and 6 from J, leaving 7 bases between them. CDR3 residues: CASSLGLRNEQFF. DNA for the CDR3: TGCGCCAGCAGCTTGGGACTGCGCAATGAGCAGTTCTTC.

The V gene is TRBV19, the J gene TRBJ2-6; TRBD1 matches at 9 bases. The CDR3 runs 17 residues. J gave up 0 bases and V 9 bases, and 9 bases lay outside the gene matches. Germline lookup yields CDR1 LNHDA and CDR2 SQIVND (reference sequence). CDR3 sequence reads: CASKGTGFPSGANVLTF. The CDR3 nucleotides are TGTGCCAGCAAGGGGACAGGGTTTCCCTCTGGGGCCAACGTCCTGACTTTC.

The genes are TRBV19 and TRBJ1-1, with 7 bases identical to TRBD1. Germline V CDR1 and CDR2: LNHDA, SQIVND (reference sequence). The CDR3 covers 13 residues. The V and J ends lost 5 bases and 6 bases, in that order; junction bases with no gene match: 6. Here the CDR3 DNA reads TGTGCCAGTAGTGACAGGGACCTCTCTGAAGCTTTCTTT. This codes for CASSDRDLSEAFF.

The CDR3 region has the DNA TGTGCCAGTAGTGACAGACAGATTACCAATTCACCCCTCCACTTT. This codes for CASSDRQITNSPLHF. The chain employs TRBV19 and TRBJ1-6; D is perhaps TRBD1 (5 bases). Germline lookup yields CDR1 LNHDA and CDR2 SQIVND (reference sequence). The CDR3 runs 15 residues. The V end was cut by 5 bases, the J end by 7 bases, with 15 bases between.

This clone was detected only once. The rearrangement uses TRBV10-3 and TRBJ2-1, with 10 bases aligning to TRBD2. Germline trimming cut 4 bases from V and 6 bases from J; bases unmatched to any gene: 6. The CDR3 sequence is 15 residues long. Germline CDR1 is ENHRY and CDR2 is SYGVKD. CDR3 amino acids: CAISGASGGPNEQFF. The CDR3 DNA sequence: TGTGCCATCAGTGGGGCTAGCGGGGGACCCAATGAGCAGTTCTTC.

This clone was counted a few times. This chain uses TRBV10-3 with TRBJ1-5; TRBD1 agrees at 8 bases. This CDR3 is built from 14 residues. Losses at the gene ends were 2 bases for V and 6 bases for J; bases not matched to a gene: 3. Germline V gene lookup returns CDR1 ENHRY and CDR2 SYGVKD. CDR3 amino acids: CAISEAGGGQPQHF. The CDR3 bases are TGTGCCATCAGTGAGGCAGGGGGCGGTCAGCCCCAGCATTTT.

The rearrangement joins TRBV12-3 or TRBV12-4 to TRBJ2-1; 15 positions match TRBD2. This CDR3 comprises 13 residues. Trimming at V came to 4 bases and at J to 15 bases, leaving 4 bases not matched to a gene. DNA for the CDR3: TGTGCCAGCAGTTGGACTAGCGGGGGGGCCGGGTTCTTC. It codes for CASSWTSGGAGFF.

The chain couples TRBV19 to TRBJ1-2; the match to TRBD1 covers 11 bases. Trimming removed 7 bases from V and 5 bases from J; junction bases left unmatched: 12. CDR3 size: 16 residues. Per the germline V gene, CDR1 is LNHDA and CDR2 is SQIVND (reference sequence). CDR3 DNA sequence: TGTGCCAGTACCGCACGGGACAGGGGGGGATGGTATGGCTACACCTTC. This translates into CASTARDRGGWYGYTF.

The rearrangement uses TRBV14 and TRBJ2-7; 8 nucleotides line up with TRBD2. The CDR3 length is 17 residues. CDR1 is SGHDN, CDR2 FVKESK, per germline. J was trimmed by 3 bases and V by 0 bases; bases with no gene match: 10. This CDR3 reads CASSQDGPSGWIYEQYV. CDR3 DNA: TGTGCCAGCAGCCAAGATGGGCCTAGCGGGTGGATCTACGAGCAGTACGTC.

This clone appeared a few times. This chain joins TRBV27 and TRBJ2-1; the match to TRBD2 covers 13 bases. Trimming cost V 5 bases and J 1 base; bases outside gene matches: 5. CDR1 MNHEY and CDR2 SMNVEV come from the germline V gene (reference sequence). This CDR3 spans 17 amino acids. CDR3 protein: CASSPGLAGPSYNEQFF. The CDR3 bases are TGTGCCAGCAGTCCGGGACTAGCGGGGCCATCCTACAATGAGCAGTTCTTC.

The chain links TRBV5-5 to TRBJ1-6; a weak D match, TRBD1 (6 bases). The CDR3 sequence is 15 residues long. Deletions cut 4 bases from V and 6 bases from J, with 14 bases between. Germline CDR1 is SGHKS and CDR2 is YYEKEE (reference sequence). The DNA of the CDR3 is TGTGCCAGCAGCAAGGTTGGGACACTTAATTCACCCCTCCACTTT. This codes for CASSKVGTLNSPLHF.

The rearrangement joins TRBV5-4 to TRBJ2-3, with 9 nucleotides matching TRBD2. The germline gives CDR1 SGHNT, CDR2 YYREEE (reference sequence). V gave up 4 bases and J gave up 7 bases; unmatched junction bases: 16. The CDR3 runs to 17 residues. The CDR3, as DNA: TGTGCCAGCAGCCCGGGGGATCTAGCGGGACGAAGGCATACGCAGTATTTT. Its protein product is CASSPGDLAGRRHTQYF. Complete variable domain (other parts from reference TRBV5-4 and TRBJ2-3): ETGVTQSPTHLIKTRGQQVTLRCSSQSGHNTVSWYQQALGQGPQFIFQYYREEENGRGNFPPRFSGLQFPNYSSELNVNALELDDSALYLCASSPGDLAGRRHTQYFGPGTRLTVL.

CDR3 sequence (DNA): TGTGCCAGCAGTGAAAACAGGGGGACAGATACGCAGTATTTT. Protein sequence: CASSENRGTDTQYF. The V call is TRBV6-1, the J call TRBJ2-3; 8 nucleotides line up with TRBD1. CDR3 size: 14 residues. Germline CDR1 is MNHNS and CDR2 is SASEGT. The V and J ends lost 2 bases and 3 bases, in that order; junction bases with no gene match: 1.

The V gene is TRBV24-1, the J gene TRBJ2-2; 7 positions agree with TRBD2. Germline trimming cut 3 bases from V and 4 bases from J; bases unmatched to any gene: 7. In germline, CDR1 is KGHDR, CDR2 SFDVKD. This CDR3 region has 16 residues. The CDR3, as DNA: TGTGCCACCAGTGATCCTTCAAGCGGGACCACCGGGGAGCTGTTTTTT. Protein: CATSDPSSGTTGELFF.